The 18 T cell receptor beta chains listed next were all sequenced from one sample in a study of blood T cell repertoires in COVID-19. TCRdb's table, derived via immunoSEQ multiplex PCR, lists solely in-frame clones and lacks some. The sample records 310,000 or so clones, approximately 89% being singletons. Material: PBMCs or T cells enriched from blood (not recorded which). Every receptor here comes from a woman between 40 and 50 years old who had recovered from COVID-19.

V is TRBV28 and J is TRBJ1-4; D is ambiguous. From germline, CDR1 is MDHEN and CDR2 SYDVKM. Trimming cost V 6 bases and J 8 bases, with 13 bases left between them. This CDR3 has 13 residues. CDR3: CASSTTLREKLFF. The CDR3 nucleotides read TGTGCCAGCAGCACTACCCTTAGGGAAAAACTGTTTTTT.

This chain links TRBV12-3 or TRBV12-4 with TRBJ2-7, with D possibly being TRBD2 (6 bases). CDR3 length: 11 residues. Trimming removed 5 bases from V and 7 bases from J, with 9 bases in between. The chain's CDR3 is CASSRAGEQYF. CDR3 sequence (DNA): TGTGCCAGCAGTAGGGCGGGGGAGCAGTACTTC.

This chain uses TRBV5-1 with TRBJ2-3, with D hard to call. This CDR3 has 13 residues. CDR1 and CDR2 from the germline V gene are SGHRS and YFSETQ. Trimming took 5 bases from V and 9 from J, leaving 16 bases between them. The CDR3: CASSPPTSETQYF. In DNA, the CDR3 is TGCGCCAGCAGTCCTCCAACCTCGGAGACGCAGTATTTT.

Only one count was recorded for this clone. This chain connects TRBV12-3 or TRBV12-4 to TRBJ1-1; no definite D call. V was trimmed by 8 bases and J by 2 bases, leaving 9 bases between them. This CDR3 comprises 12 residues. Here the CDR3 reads CASHRANTEAFF. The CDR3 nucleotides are TGTGCCAGCCACAGAGCTAACACTGAAGCTTTCTTT.

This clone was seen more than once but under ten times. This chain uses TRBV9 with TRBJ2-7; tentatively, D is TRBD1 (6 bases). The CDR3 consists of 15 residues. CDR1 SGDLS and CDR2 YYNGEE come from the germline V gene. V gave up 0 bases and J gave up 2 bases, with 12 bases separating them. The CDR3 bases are TGTGCCAGCAGCGTAGGTATGGGGGCCACCTACGAGCAGTACTTC. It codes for CASSVGMGATYEQYF.

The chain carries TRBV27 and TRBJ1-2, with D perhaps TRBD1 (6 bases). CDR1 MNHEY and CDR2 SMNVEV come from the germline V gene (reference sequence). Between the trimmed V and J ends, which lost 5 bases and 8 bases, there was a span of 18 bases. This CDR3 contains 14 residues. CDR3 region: CASSRSGTPIGYTF. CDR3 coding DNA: TGTGCCAGCAGTAGATCCGGGACACCGATCGGCTACACCTTC.

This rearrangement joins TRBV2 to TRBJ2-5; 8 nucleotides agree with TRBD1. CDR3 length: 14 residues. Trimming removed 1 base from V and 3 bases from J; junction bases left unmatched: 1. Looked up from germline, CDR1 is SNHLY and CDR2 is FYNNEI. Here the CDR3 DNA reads TGTGCCAGCAGTGAAGACAGGGGGAAAGAGACCCAGTACTTC. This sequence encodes CASSEDRGKETQYF.

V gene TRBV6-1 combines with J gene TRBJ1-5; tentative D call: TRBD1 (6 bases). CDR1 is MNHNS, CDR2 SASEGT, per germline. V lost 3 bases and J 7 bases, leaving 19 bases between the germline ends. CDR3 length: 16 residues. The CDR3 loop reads CASSEVTGPSGQPQHF. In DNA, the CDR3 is TGTGCCAGCAGTGAGGTGACAGGCCCTTCAGGGCAGCCCCAGCATTTT.

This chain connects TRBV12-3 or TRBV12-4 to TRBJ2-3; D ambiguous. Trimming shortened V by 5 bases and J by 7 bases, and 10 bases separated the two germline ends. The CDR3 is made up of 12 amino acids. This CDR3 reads CASSPQVNTQYF. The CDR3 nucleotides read TGTGCCAGCAGTCCACAAGTAAATACGCAGTATTTT.

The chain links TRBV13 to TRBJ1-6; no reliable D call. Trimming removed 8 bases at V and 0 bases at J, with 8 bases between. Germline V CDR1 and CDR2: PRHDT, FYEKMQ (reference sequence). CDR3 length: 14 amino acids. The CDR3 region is CASGLSSYNSPLHF. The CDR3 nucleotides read TGTGCCAGCGGACTGAGCTCCTATAATTCACCCCTCCACTTT.

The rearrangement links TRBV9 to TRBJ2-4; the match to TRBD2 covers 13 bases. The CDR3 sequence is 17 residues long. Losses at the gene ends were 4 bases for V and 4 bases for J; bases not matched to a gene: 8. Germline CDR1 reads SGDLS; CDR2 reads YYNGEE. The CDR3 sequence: CASSKDGTSGAKNIQYF. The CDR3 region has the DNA TGTGCCAGCAGCAAGGACGGGACTAGCGGGGCGAAAAACATTCAGTACTTC.

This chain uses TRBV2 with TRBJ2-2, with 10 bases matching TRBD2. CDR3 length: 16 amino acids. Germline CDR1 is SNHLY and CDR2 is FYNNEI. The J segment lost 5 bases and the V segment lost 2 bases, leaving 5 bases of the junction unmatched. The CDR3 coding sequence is TGTGCCAGCAGTGAAACGGCTAGCGGGAGTACCGGGGAGCTGTTTTTT. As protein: CASSETASGSTGELFF.

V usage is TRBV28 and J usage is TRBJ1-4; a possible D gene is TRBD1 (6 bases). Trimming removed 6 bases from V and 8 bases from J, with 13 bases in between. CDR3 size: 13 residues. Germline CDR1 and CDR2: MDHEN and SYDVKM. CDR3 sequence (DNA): TGTGCCAGCAGAGACACAGGGTACGAAAAACTGTTTTTT. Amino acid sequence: CASRDTGYEKLFF.

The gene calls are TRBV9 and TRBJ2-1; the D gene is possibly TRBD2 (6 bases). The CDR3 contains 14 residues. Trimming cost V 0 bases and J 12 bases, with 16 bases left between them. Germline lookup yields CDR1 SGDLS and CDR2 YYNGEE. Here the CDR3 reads CASSVEVEGMGQFF. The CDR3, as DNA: TGTGCCAGCAGCGTAGAGGTGGAGGGGATGGGGCAGTTCTTC.

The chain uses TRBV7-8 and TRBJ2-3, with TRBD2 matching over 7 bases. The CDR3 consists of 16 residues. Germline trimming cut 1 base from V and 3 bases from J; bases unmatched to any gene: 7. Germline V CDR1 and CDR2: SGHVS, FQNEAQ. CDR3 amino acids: CASSLEVGGVTDTQYF. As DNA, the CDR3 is TGTGCCAGCAGCTTAGAGGTGGGAGGGGTGACAGATACGCAGTATTTT.

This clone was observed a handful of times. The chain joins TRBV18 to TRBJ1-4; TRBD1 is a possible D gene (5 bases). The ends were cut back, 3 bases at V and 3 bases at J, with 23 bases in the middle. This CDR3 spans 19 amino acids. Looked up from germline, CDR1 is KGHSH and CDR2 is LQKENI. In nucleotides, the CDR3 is TGTGCCAGCTCACCTGAGCGAACTGGGTGGGGGGGTGCTAATGAAAAACTGTTTTTT. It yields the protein CASSPERTGWGGANEKLFF.

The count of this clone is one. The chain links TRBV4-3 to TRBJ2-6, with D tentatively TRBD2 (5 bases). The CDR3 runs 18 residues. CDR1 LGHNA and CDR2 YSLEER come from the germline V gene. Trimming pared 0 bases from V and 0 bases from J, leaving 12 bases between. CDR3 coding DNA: TGCGCCAGCAGCCAAGATGTGAGTGAGGGCTCTGGGGCCAACGTCCTGACTTTC. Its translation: CASSQDVSEGSGANVLTF.

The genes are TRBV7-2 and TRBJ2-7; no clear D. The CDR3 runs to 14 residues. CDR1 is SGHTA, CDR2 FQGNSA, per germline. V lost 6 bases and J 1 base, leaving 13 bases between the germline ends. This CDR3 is CASRPPGGSYEQYF. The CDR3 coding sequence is TGTGCCAGCAGGCCACCGGGTGGATCCTACGAGCAGTACTTC.